The TCR beta chain described here comes from a study of cytomegalovirus exposure and HLA in healthy donors. Regarding the study as a whole: Altogether, 150 or so TCR beta chains were recorded as cytomegalovirus-associated. According to an earlier analysis, most TCR beta V segments yielded productive rearrangements about 87% or about 30% of the time.

The PCR was carried out with 60 Vbeta primers and 13 Jbeta primers. This table comes from immunoSEQ multiplex PCR, and its TCRdb copy is limited to in-frame clones, with some not included. The sample holds 70,000 to 95,000 clones; about 84% are singletons and the top ten take approximately 2%. A word on this clone: Its target is unknown.

Per the germline V gene, CDR1 is LNHDA and CDR2 is SQIVND (reference sequence). The CDR3 covers 15 residues. Trimming removed 5 bases from V and 1 base from J; junction bases left unmatched: 2. Sequencing was carried out using PBMCs. The genes are TRBV19 and TRBJ2-6, with 7 bases that match TRBD1. The clonotype originates from a man between 18 and 29 years old in good health and CMV-seronegative. CDR3 DNA sequence: TGTGCCAGTAGTCAACAGGGGTCTGGGGCCAACGTCCTGACTTTC. It yields the protein CASSQQGSGANVLTF.